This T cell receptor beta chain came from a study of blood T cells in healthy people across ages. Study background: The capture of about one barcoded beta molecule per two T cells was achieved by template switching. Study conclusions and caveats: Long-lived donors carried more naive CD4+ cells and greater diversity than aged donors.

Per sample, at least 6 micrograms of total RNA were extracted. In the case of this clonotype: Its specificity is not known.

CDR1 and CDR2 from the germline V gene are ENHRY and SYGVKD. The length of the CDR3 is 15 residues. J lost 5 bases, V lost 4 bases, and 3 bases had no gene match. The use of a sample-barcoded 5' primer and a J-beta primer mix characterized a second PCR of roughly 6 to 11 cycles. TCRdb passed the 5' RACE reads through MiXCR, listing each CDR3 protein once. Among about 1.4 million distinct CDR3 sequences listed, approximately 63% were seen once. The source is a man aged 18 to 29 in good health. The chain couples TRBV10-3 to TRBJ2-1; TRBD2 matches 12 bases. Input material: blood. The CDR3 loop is CAISGTSGDNNEQFF. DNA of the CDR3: TGTGCCATCAGTGGGACTAGCGGGGACAACAATGAGCAGTTCTTC.